This T cell receptor beta chain was found in a study of blood T cell repertoires in COVID-19. Study background: Sites across the United States, Italy and Spain contributed samples from acute and convalescent COVID-19. T cells, B-cell-depleted T cells, or PBMCs provided the cDNA or gDNA that served as material.

Trimming left V 2 bases short and J 0 bases short, with 7 bases between. CDR3 length equals 14 residues. CDR1 and CDR2 (germline): MDHEN, SYDVKM. As handled by the study authors: It was from reference gene primer amplification that nucleated cell counts were estimated. Here immunoSEQ multiplex PCR was the method, and the copy in TCRdb shows in-frame clones only, minus some. V and J calls and clone size come straight from that table; D and trimming were deduced from the DNA. The data show about 68,000 clones, roughly nine tenths seen once. Sequenced material: peripheral blood. This clonotype was sampled from a man in his forties or fifties with active COVID-19. This chain links TRBV28 with TRBJ1-1; D gene unclear. The CDR3 nucleotides read TGTGCCAGCAGTTTAGTTCGTGTGAACACTGAAGCTTTCTTT. Amino acid sequence: CASSLVRVNTEAFF.